The present T cell receptor beta chain was sequenced within a study of control samples from healthy donors and cancer patients. This table comes from immunoSEQ multiplex PCR, and its TCRdb copy is limited to in-frame clones, with some not included. Here the sample spans some 100,000 clones, 85% to 90% being singletons. This clone was seen a few times. V lost 6 bases, J lost 4 bases, and 7 bases stayed unmatched. Germline values: CDR1 SNHLY, CDR2 FYNNEI. CDR3 length equals 14 residues. Sequences were obtained from blood. The clonotype comes from a woman between 50 and 59 years old in good health. V gene TRBV2 combines with J gene TRBJ2-5, with 8 bases lining up with TRBD1. CDR3 residues: CASRTGTGLETQYF. The DNA for the CDR3 is TGTGCCAGCAGGACCGGGACAGGACTAGAGACCCAGTACTTC.